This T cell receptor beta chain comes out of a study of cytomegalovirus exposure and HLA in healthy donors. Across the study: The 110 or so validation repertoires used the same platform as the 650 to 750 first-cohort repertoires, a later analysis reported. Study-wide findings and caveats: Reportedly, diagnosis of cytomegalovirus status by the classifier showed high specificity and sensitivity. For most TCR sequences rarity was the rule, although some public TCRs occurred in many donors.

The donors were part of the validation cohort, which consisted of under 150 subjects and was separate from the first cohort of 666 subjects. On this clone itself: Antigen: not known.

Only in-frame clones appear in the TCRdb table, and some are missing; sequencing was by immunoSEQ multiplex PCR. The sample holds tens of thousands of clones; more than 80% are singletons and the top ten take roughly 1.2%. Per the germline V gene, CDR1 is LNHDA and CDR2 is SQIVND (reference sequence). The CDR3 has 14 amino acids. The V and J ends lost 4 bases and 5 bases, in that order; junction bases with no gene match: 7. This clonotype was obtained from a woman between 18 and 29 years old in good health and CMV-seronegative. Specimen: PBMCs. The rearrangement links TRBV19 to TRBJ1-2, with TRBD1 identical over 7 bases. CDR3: CASSNYGTVYGYTF. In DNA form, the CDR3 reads TGTGCCAGTAGTAACTACGGGACAGTTTATGGCTACACCTTC.